This T cell receptor (beta chain) was obtained from a study of long-term antiretroviral therapy in people with HIV. General study points: Upon ART, diversity increased but remained lower than transplant donor controls.

With regard to this clone: Its antigen is unidentified.

Survey level was the resolution at which the v3.0 immunoSEQ assay ran. Some clones are missing from TCRdb's copy, which holds only in-frame ones; the method was immunoSEQ multiplex PCR. Found here are 13,000 to 15,000 clones, more than 80% of them singletons; the top ten hold around 13%. Germline CDR1 is GTSNPN and CDR2 is SVGIG (reference sequence). CDR3 length: 15 amino acids. Trimming left V 2 bases short and J 2 bases short, with 10 bases between. This clonotype originated in a man aged 40-49 years with HIV. Sequences were derived from unsorted PBMCs, sampled 3.2 years before starting antiretroviral therapy. The rearrangement joins TRBV30 to TRBJ2-6, with a weak D call TRBD2 (5 bases). The CDR3 spells CAWSPGVAGANVLTF. DNA of the CDR3: TGTGCCTGGAGTCCCGGGGTTGCTGGGGCCAACGTCCTGACTTTC. Full variable domain (rest looked up from reference TRBV30 and TRBJ2-6): SQTIHQWPATLVQPVGSPLSLECTVEGTSNPNLYWYRQAAGRGLQLLFYSVGIGQISSEVPQNLSASRPQDRQFILSSKKLLLSDSGFYLCAWSPGVAGANVLTFGAGSRLTVL.